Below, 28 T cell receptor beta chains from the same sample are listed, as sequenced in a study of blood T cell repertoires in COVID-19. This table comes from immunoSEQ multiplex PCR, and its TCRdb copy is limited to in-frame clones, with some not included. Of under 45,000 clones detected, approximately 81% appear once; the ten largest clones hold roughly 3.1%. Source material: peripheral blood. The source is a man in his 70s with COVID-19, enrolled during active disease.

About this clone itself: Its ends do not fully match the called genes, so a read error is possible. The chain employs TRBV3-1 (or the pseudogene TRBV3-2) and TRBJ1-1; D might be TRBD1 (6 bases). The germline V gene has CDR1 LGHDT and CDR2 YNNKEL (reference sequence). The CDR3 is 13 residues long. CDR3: CASRQGQHTEAFF. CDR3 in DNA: TGTGCCAGCAGACAAGGACAGCATACTGAAGCTTTCTTT.

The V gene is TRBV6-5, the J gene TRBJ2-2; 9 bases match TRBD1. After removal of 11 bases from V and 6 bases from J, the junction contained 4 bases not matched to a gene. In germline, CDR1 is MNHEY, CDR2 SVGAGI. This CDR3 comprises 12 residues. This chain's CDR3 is CAGTGNAGELFF. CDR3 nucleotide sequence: TGTGCCGGGACAGGGAATGCCGGGGAGCTGTTTTTT.

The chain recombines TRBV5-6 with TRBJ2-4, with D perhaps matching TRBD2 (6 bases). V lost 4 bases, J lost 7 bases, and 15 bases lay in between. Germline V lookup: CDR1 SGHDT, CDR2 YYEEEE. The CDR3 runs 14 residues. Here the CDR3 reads CASSVNVAANIQYF. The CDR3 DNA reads TGTGCCAGCAGCGTGAACGTAGCGGCGAACATTCAGTACTTC.

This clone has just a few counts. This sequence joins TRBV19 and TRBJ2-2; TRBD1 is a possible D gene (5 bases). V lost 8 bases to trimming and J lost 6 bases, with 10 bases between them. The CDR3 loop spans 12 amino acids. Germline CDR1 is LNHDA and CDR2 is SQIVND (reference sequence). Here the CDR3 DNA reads TGTGCCAGTTGCAGGGCCCCCGGGGAGCTGTTTTTT. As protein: CASCRAPGELFF.

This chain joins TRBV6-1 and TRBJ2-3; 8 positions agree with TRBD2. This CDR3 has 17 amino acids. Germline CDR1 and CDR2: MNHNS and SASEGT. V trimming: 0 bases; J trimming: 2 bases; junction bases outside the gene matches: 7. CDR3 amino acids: CASSEARTSGYTDTQYF. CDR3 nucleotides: TGTGCCAGCAGTGAAGCTAGAACTAGCGGATACACAGATACGCAGTATTTT.

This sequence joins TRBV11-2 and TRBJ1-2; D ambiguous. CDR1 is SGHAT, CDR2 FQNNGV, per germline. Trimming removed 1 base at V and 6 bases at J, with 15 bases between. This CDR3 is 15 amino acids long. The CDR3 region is CASSLVGRTLNGYTF. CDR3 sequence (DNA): TGTGCCAGCAGCTTAGTGGGCAGAACCCTGAATGGCTACACCTTC.

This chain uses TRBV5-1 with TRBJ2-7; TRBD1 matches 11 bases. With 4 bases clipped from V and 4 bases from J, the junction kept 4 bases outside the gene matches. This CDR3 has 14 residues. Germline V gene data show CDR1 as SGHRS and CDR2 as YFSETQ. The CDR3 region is CASSEGQGGYEQYF. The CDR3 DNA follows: TGCGCCAGCAGCGAGGGACAGGGGGGGTACGAGCAGTACTTC.

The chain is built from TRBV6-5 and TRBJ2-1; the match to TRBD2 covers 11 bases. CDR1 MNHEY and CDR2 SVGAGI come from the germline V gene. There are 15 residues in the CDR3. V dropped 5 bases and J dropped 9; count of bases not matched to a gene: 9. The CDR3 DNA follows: TGTGCCAGCAGTCCGGTACTAGCGGGAGAGGGTGAGCAGTTCTTC. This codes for CASSPVLAGEGEQFF.

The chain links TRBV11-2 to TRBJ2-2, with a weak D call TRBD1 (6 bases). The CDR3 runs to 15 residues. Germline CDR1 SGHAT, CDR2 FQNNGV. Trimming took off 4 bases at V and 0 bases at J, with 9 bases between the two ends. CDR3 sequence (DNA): TGTGCCAGCAGCTCACAGGGATCGAACACCGGGGAGCTGTTTTTT. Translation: CASSSQGSNTGELFF.

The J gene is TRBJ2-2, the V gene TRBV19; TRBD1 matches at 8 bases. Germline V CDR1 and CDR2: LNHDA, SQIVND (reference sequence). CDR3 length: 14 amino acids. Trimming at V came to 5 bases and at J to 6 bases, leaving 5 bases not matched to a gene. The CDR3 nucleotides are TGTGCCAGTAGTCCCCAGGGGGCGTCCGGGGAGCTGTTTTTT. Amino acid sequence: CASSPQGASGELFF.

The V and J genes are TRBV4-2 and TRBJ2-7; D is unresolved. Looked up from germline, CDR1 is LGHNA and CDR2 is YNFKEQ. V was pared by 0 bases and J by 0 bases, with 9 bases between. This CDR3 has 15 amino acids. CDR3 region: CASSQDLQFSYEQYF. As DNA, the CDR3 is TGTGCCAGCAGCCAAGATTTGCAGTTCTCCTACGAGCAGTACTTC.

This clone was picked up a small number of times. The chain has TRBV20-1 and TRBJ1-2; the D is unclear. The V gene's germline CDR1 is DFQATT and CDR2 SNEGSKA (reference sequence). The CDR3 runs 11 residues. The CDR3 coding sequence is TGCAGCCACCCCAGGAGGCTGGGCTACACCTTC. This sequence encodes CSHPRRLGYTF.

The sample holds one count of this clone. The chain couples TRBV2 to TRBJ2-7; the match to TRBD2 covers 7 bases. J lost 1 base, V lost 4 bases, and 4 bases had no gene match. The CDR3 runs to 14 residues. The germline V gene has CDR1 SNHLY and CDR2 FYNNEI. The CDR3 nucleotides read TGTGCCAGCAGTGTCTGGCGGGAGTCCTACGAGCAGTACTTC. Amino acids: CASSVWRESYEQYF.

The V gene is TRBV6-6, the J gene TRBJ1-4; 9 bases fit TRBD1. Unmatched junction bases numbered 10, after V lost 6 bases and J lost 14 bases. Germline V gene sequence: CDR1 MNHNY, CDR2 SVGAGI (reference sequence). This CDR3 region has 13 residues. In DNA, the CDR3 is TGTGCCAGCAGCCTCATCTCAGACAGGGGGCTGTTTTTT. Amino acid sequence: CASSLISDRGLFF.

The CDR3 here is CASSQETGGKANYGYTF. As DNA, the CDR3 is TGTGCCAGCAGCCAAGAAACAGGGGGCAAGGCTAACTATGGCTACACCTTC. The chain recombines TRBV4-2 with TRBJ1-2; 9 bases are shared with TRBD1. CDR3 size: 17 residues. The V segment lost 0 bases and the J segment 0 bases; nucleotides outside the gene matches: 5. Germline CDR1 LGHNA, CDR2 YNFKEQ.

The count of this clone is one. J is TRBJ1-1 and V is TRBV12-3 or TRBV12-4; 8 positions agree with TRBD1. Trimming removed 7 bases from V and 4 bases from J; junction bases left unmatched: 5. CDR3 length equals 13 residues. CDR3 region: CASTPTGGTEAFF. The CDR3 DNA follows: TGTGCCAGCACCCCTACAGGGGGCACTGAAGCTTTCTTT.

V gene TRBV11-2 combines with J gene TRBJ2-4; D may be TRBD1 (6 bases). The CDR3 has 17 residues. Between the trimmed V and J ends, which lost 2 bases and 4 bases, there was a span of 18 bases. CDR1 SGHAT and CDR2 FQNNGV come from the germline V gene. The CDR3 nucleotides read TGTGCCAGCAGCTTAACGTTACAGGGTATCGTGAAAAACATTCAGTACTTC. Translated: CASSLTLQGIVKNIQYF.

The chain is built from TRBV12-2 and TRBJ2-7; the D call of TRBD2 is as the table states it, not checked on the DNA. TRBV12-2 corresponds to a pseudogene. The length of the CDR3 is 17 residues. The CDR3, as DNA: TGTGCAAGTCGCTTAATCCGGTCGGGACTAGCGCTCTACGAGCAGTACTTC. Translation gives CASRLIRSGLALYEQYF.

CDR3 region: CSVEGFRGQRISYNEQFF. The CDR3 DNA is TGCAGCGTTGAAGGGTTCCGGGGACAAAGGATCTCCTACAATGAGCAGTTCTTC. The genes are TRBV29-1 and TRBJ2-1; perhaps TRBD1 as D (6 bases). The CDR3 sequence is 18 residues long. Germline assignment: CDR1 SQVTM and CDR2 ANQGSEA. Trimming shortened V by 1 base and J by 0 bases, and 19 bases separated the two germline ends.

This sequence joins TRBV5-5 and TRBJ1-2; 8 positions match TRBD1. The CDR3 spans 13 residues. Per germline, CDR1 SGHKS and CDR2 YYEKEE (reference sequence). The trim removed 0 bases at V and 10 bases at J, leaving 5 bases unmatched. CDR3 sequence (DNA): TGTGCCAGCAGCTTGGGACAGGGGCAAGCCTACACCTTC. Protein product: CASSLGQGQAYTF.

CDR3 coding DNA: TGTGCCAGCAGTTACCCCCTTCGCCGGGGAGGGCATGAGCAGTTCTTC. It encodes CASSYPLRRGGHEQFF. The rearrangement joins TRBV6-5 to TRBJ2-1, with TRBD2 identical over 7 bases. J gave up 8 bases and V 2 bases, and 12 bases lay outside the gene matches. This CDR3 spans 16 amino acids. Germline V gene data show CDR1 as MNHEY and CDR2 as SVGAGI.

The CDR3 loop reads CASCGQGRNTEAFF. CDR3 DNA sequence: TGTGCCAGCTGCGGACAGGGGCGGAACACTGAAGCTTTCTTT. This chain connects TRBV19 to TRBJ1-1; 9 bases are a match to TRBD1. CDR1 LNHDA and CDR2 SQIVND come from the germline V gene (reference sequence). The CDR3 runs to 14 residues. Unmatched junction bases numbered 6, after V lost 9 bases and J lost 1 base. Full variable domain (rest looked up from reference TRBV19 and TRBJ1-1): DGGITQSPKYLFRKEGQNVTLSCEQNLNHDAMYWYRQDPGQGLRLIYYSQIVNDFQKGDIAEGYSVSREKKESFPLTVTSAQKNPTAFYLCASCGQGRNTEAFFGQGTRLTVV.

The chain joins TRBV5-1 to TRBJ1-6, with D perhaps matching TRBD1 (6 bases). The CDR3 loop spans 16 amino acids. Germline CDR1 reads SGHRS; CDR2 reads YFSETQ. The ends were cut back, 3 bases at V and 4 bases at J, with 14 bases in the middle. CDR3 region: CASSSGQIMYNSPLHF. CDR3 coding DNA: TGCGCCAGCAGCTCTGGACAGATAATGTATAATTCACCCCTCCACTTT. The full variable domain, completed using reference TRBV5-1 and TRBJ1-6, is KAGVTQTPRYLIKTRGQQVTLSCSPISGHRSVSWYQQTPGQGLQFLFEYFSETQRNKGNFPGRFSGRQFSNSRSEMNVSTLELGDSALYLCASSSGQIMYNSPLHFGNGTRLTVT.

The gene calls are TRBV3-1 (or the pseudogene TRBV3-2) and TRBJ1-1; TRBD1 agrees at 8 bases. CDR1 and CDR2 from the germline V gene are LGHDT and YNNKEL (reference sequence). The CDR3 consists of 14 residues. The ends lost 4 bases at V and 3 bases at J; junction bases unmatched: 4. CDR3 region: CASSLTGGDTEAFF. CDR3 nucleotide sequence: TGTGCCAGCAGCCTAACAGGGGGTGACACTGAAGCTTTCTTT.

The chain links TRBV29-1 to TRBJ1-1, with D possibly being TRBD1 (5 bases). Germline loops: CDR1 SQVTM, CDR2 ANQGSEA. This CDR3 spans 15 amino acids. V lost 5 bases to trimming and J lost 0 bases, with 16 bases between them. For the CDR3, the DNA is TGCAGCGTTTCTCCAGGGTGGGGAATGAACACTGAAGCTTTCTTT. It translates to CSVSPGWGMNTEAFF.

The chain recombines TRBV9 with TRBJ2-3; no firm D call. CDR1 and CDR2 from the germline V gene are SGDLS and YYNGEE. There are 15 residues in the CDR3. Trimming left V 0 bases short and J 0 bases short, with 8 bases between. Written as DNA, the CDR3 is TGTGCCAGCAGCGTAGACGGCGGTAGCACAGATACGCAGTATTTT. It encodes CASSVDGGSTDTQYF. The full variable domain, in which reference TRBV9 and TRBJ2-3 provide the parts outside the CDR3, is DSGVTQTPKHLITATGQRVTLRCSPRSGDLSVYWYQQSLDQGLQFLIQYYNGEERAKGNILERFSAQQFPDLHSELNLSSLELGDSALYFCASSVDGGSTDTQYFGPGTRLTVL.

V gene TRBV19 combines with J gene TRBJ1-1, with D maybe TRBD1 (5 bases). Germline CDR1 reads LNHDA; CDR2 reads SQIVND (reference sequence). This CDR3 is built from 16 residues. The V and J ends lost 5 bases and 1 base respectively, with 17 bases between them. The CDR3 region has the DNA TGTGCCAGTAGTCCGTCCTGGGGCGTCTCGAACACTGAAGCTTTCTTT. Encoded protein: CASSPSWGVSNTEAFF.

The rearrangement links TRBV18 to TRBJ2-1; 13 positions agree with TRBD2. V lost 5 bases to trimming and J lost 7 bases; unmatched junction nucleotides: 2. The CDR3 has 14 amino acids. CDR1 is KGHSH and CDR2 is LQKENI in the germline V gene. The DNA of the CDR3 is TGTGCCAGCTCAAAGGGACTAGCGGGAAATGAGCAGTTCTTC. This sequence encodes CASSKGLAGNEQFF. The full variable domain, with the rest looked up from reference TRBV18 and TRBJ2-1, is NAGVMQNPRHLVRRRGQEARLRCSPMKGHSHVYWYRQLPEEGLKFMVYLQKENIIDESGMPKERFSAEFPKEGPSILRIQQVVRGDSAAYFCASSKGLAGNEQFFGPGTRLTVL.